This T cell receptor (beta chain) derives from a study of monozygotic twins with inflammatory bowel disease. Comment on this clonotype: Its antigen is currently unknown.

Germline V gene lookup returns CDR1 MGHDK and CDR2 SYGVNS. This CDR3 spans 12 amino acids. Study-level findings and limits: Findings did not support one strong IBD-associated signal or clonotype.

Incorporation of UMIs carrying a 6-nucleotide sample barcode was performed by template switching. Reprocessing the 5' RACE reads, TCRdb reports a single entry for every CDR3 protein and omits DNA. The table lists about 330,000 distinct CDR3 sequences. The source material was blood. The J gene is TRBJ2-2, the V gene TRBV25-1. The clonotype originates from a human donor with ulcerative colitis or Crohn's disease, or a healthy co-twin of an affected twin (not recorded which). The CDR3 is CASTTGEEELFF.